Presented here are 27 T cell receptor beta chains from one specimen sequenced in a study of patients and donors after allogeneic stem cell transplantation. Using its own MiXCR run on the RT-PCR reads, TCRdb lists one record per CDR3 protein. The sample holds approximately 170,000 distinct CDR3 sequences; approximately 25% are singletons and the top ten take roughly 26%. Material for sequencing was blood, either unsorted or a sorted T cell fraction (not recorded which). All receptors come from a human donor who was either an allogeneic HSCT recipient or a stem cell or donor lymphocyte infusion donor (not recorded which). It is not recorded whose cells these are; they may come from a transplant donor.

The chain uses TRBV12-3 or TRBV12-4 and TRBJ2-3, with 9 bases matching TRBD2. Trimming took 3 bases from V and 6 from J; bases not matched to a gene: 10. The CDR3 has 16 amino acids. CDR3 DNA: TGTGCCAGCAGTTTTAGCGGGGGTCCCTACGCGGATACGCAGTATTTT. Its translation: CASSFSGGPYADTQYF.

The chain combines TRBV4-3 with TRBJ2-2, with 12 positions matching TRBD2. With 4 bases clipped from V and 7 bases from J, the junction kept 7 bases outside the gene matches. The CDR3 extends over 16 amino acids. The V gene's germline CDR1 is LGHNA and CDR2 YSLEER. The CDR3 reads CASSRRTSGKLGELFF. The DNA for the CDR3 is TGCGCCAGCAGCCGAAGGACTAGCGGGAAACTCGGGGAGCTGTTTTTT.

The rearrangement uses TRBV3-1 and TRBJ2-7, with 7 positions matching TRBD1. The CDR3 is 14 amino acids. V shed 3 bases, J shed 2 bases, and the junction held 4 bases outside the gene matches. Per the germline V gene, CDR1 is LGHDT and CDR2 is YNNKEL (reference sequence). Written as DNA, the CDR3 is TGTGCCAGCAGCCACCACGGGACAGCCTACGAGCAGTACTTC. Translation: CASSHHGTAYEQYF.

The V gene is TRBV5-1, the J gene TRBJ2-7; tentative D call: TRBD1 (7 bases). CDR1 is SGHRS and CDR2 is YFSETQ in the germline V gene. With 8 bases removed from V and 2 bases from J, the gap between germline ends came to 14 bases. The CDR3 consists of 13 residues. CDR3 nucleotides: TGCGCCAGTCAGGGGGGTTTGGCCTACGAGCAGTACTTC. Translating gives CASQGGLAYEQYF.

This clonotype was seen a handful of times. The chain carries TRBV29-1 and TRBJ2-1; 11 bases line up with TRBD2. Germline CDR1 SQVTM, CDR2 ANQGSEA. CDR3 size: 14 residues. The ends lost 7 bases at V and 4 bases at J; junction bases unmatched: 6. Written as DNA, the CDR3 is TGCAGCGCGTCACTAGCGGGAGAATACAATGAGCAGTTCTTC. It specifies CSASLAGEYNEQFF.

The V and J genes are TRBV7-9 and TRBJ1-1; D not resolved. The CDR3 loop spans 18 amino acids. V was shortened by 3 bases and J by 2 bases, with 22 bases between the two germline ends. The germline gives CDR1 SEHNR, CDR2 FQNEAQ (reference sequence). The CDR3 nucleotides are TGTGCCAGCAGCTTCAGATTTATTGGGGAGGGAATAAACACTGAAGCTTTCTTT. Its translation: CASSFRFIGEGINTEAFF.

This clonotype was picked up many times. The J gene is TRBJ2-1, the V gene TRBV4-1; 11 nucleotides match TRBD2. V shed 0 bases, J shed 14 bases, and the junction held 9 bases outside the gene matches. The CDR3 contains 15 residues. Germline assignment: CDR1 MGHRA and CDR2 YSYEKL. CDR3 sequence reads: CASSQEGLLAGAKFF. CDR3 DNA: TGCGCCAGCAGCCAAGAAGGTTTACTAGCGGGGGCGAAGTTCTTC.

The CDR3 protein is CASSRTGLAGDNEQFF. The CDR3 DNA reads as TGTGCCAGCAGCCGGACGGGACTAGCGGGGGACAATGAGCAGTTCTTC. This chain links TRBV7-9 with TRBJ2-1; the match to TRBD2 covers 14 bases. The CDR3 runs to 16 residues. Germline V gene sequence: CDR1 SEHNR, CDR2 FQNEAQ (reference sequence). The ends lost 5 bases at V and 5 bases at J; junction bases unmatched: 5.

This clonotype showed up just a few times. This rearrangement joins TRBV7-2 to TRBJ1-2; D uncertain. The CDR3 contains 15 residues. CDR1 is SGHTA, CDR2 FQGNSA, per germline. V dropped 3 bases and J dropped 6 bases, with 17 bases sitting between them. The CDR3 region is CASSFILIREDGYTF. DNA of the CDR3: TGTGCCAGCAGCTTTATTTTAATTCGGGAGGATGGCTACACCTTC.

This clonotype has only a few counts. The gene calls are TRBV5-1 and TRBJ1-1; TRBD1 matches at 8 bases. Germline V CDR1 and CDR2: SGHRS, YFSETQ. J lost 6 bases, V lost 4 bases, and 14 bases had no gene match. This CDR3 is built from 16 residues. The CDR3, as DNA: TGCGCCAGCAGCAAAGGACAGGGATGGTTCGAAGCTGAAGCTTTCTTT. Translating gives CASSKGQGWFEAEAFF. Supplemented by reference TRBV5-1 and TRBJ1-1, the full variable domain reads KAGVTQTPRYLIKTRGQQVTLSCSPISGHRSVSWYQQTPGQGLQFLFEYFSETQRNKGNFPGRFSGRQFSNSRSEMNVSTLELGDSALYLCASSKGQGWFEAEAFFGQGTRLTVV.

The rearrangement joins TRBV5-1 to TRBJ2-2; D is unresolved. The length of the CDR3 is 13 residues. V lost 0 bases, J lost 4 bases, and 4 bases lay in between. Germline assignment: CDR1 SGHRS and CDR2 YFSETQ. For the CDR3, the DNA is TGCGCCAGCAGCTTGGCCTCCACCGGGGAGCTGTTTTTT. Its protein product is CASSLASTGELFF.

The CDR3 loop is CSVRGPSGRVPYNEQFF. The CDR3 coding sequence is TGCAGTGTCCGAGGCCCTAGCGGGAGGGTCCCCTACAATGAGCAGTTCTTC. The chain carries TRBV20-1 and TRBJ2-1; 12 bases are a match to TRBD2. CDR1 and CDR2 from the germline V gene are DFQATT and SNEGSKA (reference sequence). V shed 7 bases and J 2 bases; nucleotides not matched to a gene: 12. This CDR3 has 17 residues.

This clonotype turned up a few times. The chain employs TRBV7-3 and TRBJ1-1; tentatively, D is TRBD1 (5 bases). Trimming took off 4 bases at V and 10 bases at J, with 19 bases between the two ends. The CDR3 contains 14 residues. CDR1 and CDR2 (germline): SGHTA, FQGTGA. The CDR3 region is CASSSPGGLASAFF. CDR3 coding DNA: TGTGCCAGCAGCTCACCCGGGGGACTAGCTTCAGCTTTCTTT. The whole variable domain, filled in from reference TRBV7-3 and TRBJ1-1, reads GAGVSQTPSNKVTEKGKYVELRCDPISGHTALYWYRQSLGQGPEFLIYFQGTGAADDSGLPNDRFFAVRPEGSVSTLKIQRTERGDSAVYLCASSSPGGLASAFFGQGTRLTVV.

The V call is TRBV20-1, the J call TRBJ1-4; D perhaps matches TRBD1 (5 bases). V was clipped by 6 bases and J by 4 bases, with 12 bases between them. CDR1 is DFQATT, CDR2 SNEGSKA, per germline (reference sequence). The CDR3 loop spans 13 amino acids. CDR3 in DNA: TGCAGTGCAAGAAGGGGAGATAATGAAAAACTGTTTTTT. Protein product: CSARRGDNEKLFF.

The chain carries TRBV5-6 and TRBJ1-2; 8 bases are shared with TRBD1. With V trimmed by 3 bases and J by 3 bases, 4 bases remained unmatched. The CDR3 sequence is 14 residues long. Germline CDR1 reads SGHDT; CDR2 reads YYEEEE. CDR3 DNA sequence: TGTGCCAGCAGCTGGACAGGGTACCACTATGGCTACACCTTC. It yields the protein CASSWTGYHYGYTF. The full variable domain, its missing parts supplied by reference TRBV5-6 and TRBJ1-2, is DAGVTQSPTHLIKTRGQQVTLRCSPKSGHDTVSWYQQALGQGPQFIFQYYEEEERQRGNFPDRFSGHQFPNYSSELNVNALLLGDSALYLCASSWTGYHYGYTFGSGTRLTVV.

This clonotype was seen only a few times. The chain links TRBV18 to TRBJ1-1, with 8 positions matching TRBD1. The trim removed 0 bases at V and 0 bases at J, leaving 12 bases unmatched. CDR3 length equals 19 residues. The germline gives CDR1 KGHSH, CDR2 LQKENI. The DNA for the CDR3 is TGTGCCAGCTCACCACCTTTGGTGGACAGGGCTATTTTGAACACTGAAGCTTTCTTT. This encodes CASSPPLVDRAILNTEAFF.

The chain combines TRBV5-8 with TRBJ2-7, with D unresolved. With 4 bases removed from V and 6 bases from J, the gap between germline ends came to 11 bases. The germline CDR1 and CDR2 sequences are SGHTS and YDEGEE. The CDR3 contains 12 residues. CDR3 sequence reads: CASSAFSGEQYF. The CDR3 DNA is TGTGCCAGCAGCGCGTTTTCGGGCGAGCAGTACTTC.

There are a few counts of this clonotype. The rearrangement uses TRBV7-2 and TRBJ2-1; TRBD2 matches 9 bases. V gave up 4 bases and J gave up 5 bases; unmatched junction bases: 6. Germline assignment: CDR1 SGHTA and CDR2 FQGNSA. The CDR3 is 15 residues long. CDR3 residues: CASSSRPSGNNEQFF. CDR3 bases: TGTGCCAGCAGCTCCCGGCCTAGCGGGAACAATGAGCAGTTCTTC. Looking up the rest from reference TRBV7-2 and TRBJ2-1 gives the full variable domain: GAGVSQSPSNKVTEKGKDVELRCDPISGHTALYWYRQSLGQGLEFLIYFQGNSAPDKSGLPSDRFSAERTGGSVSTLTIQRTQQEDSAVYLCASSSRPSGNNEQFFGPGTRLTVL.

This clonotype has only one observation. This chain links TRBV25-1 with TRBJ1-2, with no clear D. Deletions cut 3 bases from V and 3 bases from J, with 5 bases between. Germline values: CDR1 MGHDK, CDR2 SYGVNS. This CDR3 region has 12 residues. CDR3 in DNA: TGTGCCAGCAGTGATTTCTACTATGGCTACACCTTC. Its translation is CASSDFYYGYTF.

This clonotype has at least ten counts. This chain joins TRBV7-8 and TRBJ1-3, with 7 bases identical to TRBD1. Unmatched junction bases numbered 12, after V lost 5 bases and J lost 2 bases. CDR1 is SGHVS and CDR2 is FQNEAQ in the germline V gene. The CDR3 runs 17 residues. The CDR3 protein is CASSPTKGGDAGNTIYF. Written as DNA, the CDR3 is TGTGCCAGCAGCCCGACGAAAGGGGGCGATGCTGGAAACACCATATATTTT.

The rearrangement joins TRBV20-1 to TRBJ2-2; the D gene is possibly TRBD2 (5 bases). V lost 0 bases, J lost 3 bases, and 11 bases lay in between. This CDR3 comprises 15 residues. Germline V gives CDR1 DFQATT, CDR2 SNEGSKA (reference sequence). CDR3 sequence (DNA): TGCAGTGCTAGAGATGCCTGGGGAGACACCGGGGAGCTGTTTTTT. Its translation is CSARDAWGDTGELFF.

The rearrangement joins TRBV13 to TRBJ2-7, with TRBD2 identical over 10 bases. CDR3 length: 16 residues. The germline CDR1 and CDR2 sequences are PRHDT and FYEKMQ (reference sequence). With 3 bases clipped from V and 3 bases from J, the junction kept 8 bases outside the gene matches. CDR3 sequence: CASSFLTSGTNYEQYF. The CDR3 DNA is TGTGCCAGCAGCTTCCTAACTAGCGGGACAAACTACGAGCAGTACTTC.

There are a few counts of this clonotype. The chain uses TRBV7-2 and TRBJ1-5, with D unclear. Germline V lookup: CDR1 SGHTA, CDR2 FQGNSA. The V and J ends lost 1 base and 6 bases respectively, with 13 bases between them. The CDR3 runs to 15 residues. DNA for the CDR3: TGTGCCAGCAGCTTAGGATTTGGTGCAGGTCAGCCCCAGCATTTT. Its protein product is CASSLGFGAGQPQHF.

This rearrangement joins TRBV20-1 to TRBJ2-1; D is possibly TRBD1 or TRBD2 (5 bases each). CDR3 size: 14 residues. CDR1 and CDR2 from the germline V gene are DFQATT and SNEGSKA (reference sequence). Trimming took off 1 base at V and 5 bases at J, with 12 bases between the two ends. CDR3 coding DNA: TGCAGTGCTAGAGGCGATAGGGACCACAATGAGCAGTTCTTC. Translation gives CSARGDRDHNEQFF.

This clonotype turned up a few times. The V call is TRBV6-6, the J call TRBJ1-2; TRBD1 might be the D (5 bases). The CDR3 extends over 13 amino acids. Germline values: CDR1 MNHNY, CDR2 SVGAGI (reference sequence). V was trimmed by 5 bases and J by 3 bases, leaving 10 bases between them. CDR3 sequence (DNA): TGTGCCAGCAGTCTCAGGGTGGACTATGGCTACACCTTC. Protein product: CASSLRVDYGYTF.

This clonotype occurred a few times. The chain is built from TRBV20-1 and TRBJ2-3; possibly TRBD2 for D (6 bases). V was cut by 3 bases and J by 5 bases, with 18 bases left in between. Germline CDR1 reads DFQATT; CDR2 reads SNEGSKA (reference sequence). This CDR3 contains 15 residues. Here the CDR3 reads CSASSRDSRGDTQYF. The DNA for the CDR3 is TGCAGTGCTAGTAGCCGGGACTCCCGGGGAGATACGCAGTATTTT.

About this clonotype: At one end, the junction sequence differs from germline, possibly due to a read error. This chain uses TRBV4-1 with TRBJ1-1; D is ambiguous. Germline CDR1 MGHRA, CDR2 YSYEKL. The CDR3 is 17 residues long. DNA of the CDR3: TGCGCCAGCAGCAAAGAGGCAGGTTTTGGGAAAAACACTGAAGCTTTCTTT. Protein: CASSKEAGFGKNTEAFF.